Listed here are 29 T cell receptor beta chains from one sample, sequenced in a study of T cells in Graves' hyperthyroidism and ophthalmopathy. Amplified TCR beta CDR3 regions derived from RNA transcripts. When the TCR CDR3 underwent first-round RT-PCR, the HTBI primer set was used. From the multiplex PCR reads, TCRdb called clonotypes with MiXCR, one entry per CDR3 protein. In the table there are approximately 600,000 distinct CDR3 sequences, around 14% of which are singletons. The sequenced sample consisted of blood. The receptors shown here come from a woman aged 25 to 39 with Graves' hyperthyroidism that later progressed to Graves' ophthalmopathy.

Many counts were recorded for this clonotype. This chain links TRBV7-2 with TRBJ2-5, with 8 bases lining up with TRBD1. This CDR3 is built from 14 residues. The V gene end was trimmed by 2 bases and the J gene end by 5 bases; junction bases not matched to a gene: 4. Looked up from germline, CDR1 is SGHTA and CDR2 is FQGNSA. DNA for the CDR3: TGTGCCAGCAGCTTACAGGGGGCGATGGAGACCCAGTACTTC. Amino acids: CASSLQGAMETQYF.

This clonotype came up many times. CDR3 sequence reads: CASSEWVGSSYEQYF. The CDR3 nucleotides read TGTGCCAGCAGTGAATGGGTCGGGAGCTCCTACGAGCAGTACTTC. The gene calls are TRBV25-1 and TRBJ2-7; D might be TRBD2 (6 bases). Per the germline V gene, CDR1 is MGHDK and CDR2 is SYGVNS. This CDR3 contains 15 residues. Trimming took off 1 base at V and 0 bases at J, with 10 bases between the two ends.

This clonotype was observed a handful of times. This chain uses TRBV6-1 with TRBJ2-5, with 10 bases that match TRBD1. With 7 bases clipped from V and 4 bases from J, the junction kept 15 bases outside the gene matches. Germline-derived CDR1 and CDR2 are MNHNS and SASEGT. This CDR3 comprises 17 residues. DNA of the CDR3: TGTGCCAGCAAACCAGGGATAGAGACAGGGGGCGTAGAGACCCAGTACTTC. Its translation is CASKPGIETGGVETQYF.

The chain couples TRBV18 to TRBJ2-7, with TRBD1 matching over 7 bases. Germline CDR1 KGHSH, CDR2 LQKENI. Losses at the gene ends were 6 bases for V and 5 bases for J; bases not matched to a gene: 4. The CDR3 contains 12 residues. CDR3 protein: CASSFDRDEQYF. The CDR3 bases are TGTGCCAGCTCGTTCGACAGGGACGAGCAGTACTTC.

This clonotype has a count of ten or more. This rearrangement joins TRBV30 to TRBJ2-7, with a possible D match to TRBD1 (5 bases). The CDR3 extends over 12 amino acids. The V end was cut by 3 bases, the J end by 0 bases, with 6 bases between. Germline V gene sequence: CDR1 GTSNPN, CDR2 SVGIG (reference sequence). CDR3 nucleotides: TGTGCCTGGAGGCAGGGCTCCTACGAGCAGTACTTC. Translating it yields CAWRQGSYEQYF.

This clonotype was recorded a few times. V usage is TRBV19 and J usage is TRBJ2-5; TRBD2 is a possible D gene (7 bases). The CDR3 contains 15 residues. The germline CDR1 and CDR2 sequences are LNHDA and SQIVND (reference sequence). Trimming took off 8 bases at V and 5 bases at J, with 21 bases between the two ends. The CDR3 nucleotides are TGTGCCAGTCAAACGCAAGGGGGGGGGACGGAGACCCAGTACTTC. This codes for CASQTQGGGTETQYF.

The rearrangement links TRBV9 to TRBJ1-6; D remains unclear. The CDR3 loop spans 16 amino acids. V gave up 3 bases and J gave up 7 bases, with 17 bases separating them. Germline V gene data show CDR1 as SGDLS and CDR2 as YYNGEE. DNA of the CDR3: TGTGCCAGCAGCGCGCCTGAAGGTGGGGAAAATTCACCCCTCCACTTT. It codes for CASSAPEGGENSPLHF.

This clonotype has ten or more counts. The V call is TRBV10-3, the J call TRBJ1-5, with unresolved D. Trimming stripped 2 bases from V and 0 bases from J, with 8 bases between. Germline V lookup: CDR1 ENHRY, CDR2 SYGVKD. The CDR3 is 15 residues long. CDR3 amino acids: CAISEGGLSNQPQHF. CDR3 DNA sequence: TGTGCCATCAGTGAGGGAGGGCTTAGCAATCAGCCCCAGCATTTT.

This clonotype was observed at least ten times. The J gene is TRBJ2-1, the V gene TRBV5-1, with 7 bases lining up with TRBD2. Unmatched junction bases numbered 14, after V lost 2 bases and J lost 0 bases. Germline V gives CDR1 SGHRS, CDR2 YFSETQ. The CDR3 is 19 amino acids. CDR3 residues: CASSFSRQTGGPSYNEQFF. The CDR3 DNA sequence: TGCGCCAGCAGCTTCTCCCGGCAGACGGGAGGCCCCTCCTACAATGAGCAGTTCTTC.

The chain couples TRBV2 to TRBJ2-1, with TRBD1 identical over 7 bases. Germline CDR1 reads SNHLY; CDR2 reads FYNNEI. The V and J ends lost 4 bases and 4 bases, in that order; junction bases with no gene match: 10. The CDR3 loop spans 16 amino acids. The CDR3 here is CASSALGQGVYNEQFF. The CDR3 DNA is TGTGCCAGCAGTGCCCTGGGCCAGGGGGTGTACAATGAGCAGTTCTTC.

This clonotype was counted at least ten times. CDR3 DNA sequence: TGTGCCAGCAGCCCTGACTTCCATGGCATGAACACTGAAGCTTTCTTT. Translation: CASSPDFHGMNTEAFF. V gene TRBV2 combines with J gene TRBJ1-1; D unresolved. Germline CDR1 SNHLY, CDR2 FYNNEI. The CDR3 has 16 amino acids. Trimming took 6 bases from V and 0 from J, leaving 17 bases between them.

This clonotype was observed a handful of times. The chain combines TRBV20-1 with TRBJ2-7; 11 nucleotides line up with TRBD2. The CDR3 covers 14 residues. Germline trimming cut 6 bases from V and 2 bases from J; bases unmatched to any gene: 6. Germline CDR1 reads DFQATT; CDR2 reads SNEGSKA (reference sequence). This CDR3 is CSARGLADPYEQYF. The CDR3 nucleotides read TGCAGTGCCCGGGGACTAGCGGACCCCTACGAGCAGTACTTC.

This clonotype was counted ten times or more. The rearrangement joins TRBV2 to TRBJ2-4, with a possible D match to TRBD1 (5 bases). V was shortened by 7 bases and J by 9 bases, with 16 bases between the two germline ends. The CDR3 covers 13 residues. Germline CDR1 is SNHLY and CDR2 is FYNNEI. CDR3 sequence reads: CASTPQTAGIQYF. In DNA, the CDR3 is TGTGCCAGCACCCCCCAGACAGCAGGCATTCAGTACTTC.

This clonotype occurred many times. The rearrangement joins TRBV18 to TRBJ1-6; possibly TRBD1 for D (5 bases). V lost 6 bases, J lost 8 bases, and 14 bases lay in between. From germline, CDR1 is KGHSH and CDR2 LQKENI. The length of the CDR3 is 14 residues. CDR3: CASSPRREDSPLHF. The CDR3 region has the DNA TGTGCCAGCTCCCCGCGCAGGGAGGATTCACCCCTCCACTTT.

This clonotype was observed many times. The J gene is TRBJ1-1, the V gene TRBV12-3 or TRBV12-4, with TRBD1 matching 7 bases. This CDR3 contains 12 residues. V lost 6 bases to trimming and J lost 5 bases; unmatched junction nucleotides: 3. The CDR3 bases are TGTGCCAGCAGGAAGGGACAGACTGAAGCTTTCTTT. Its translation is CASRKGQTEAFF.

Only a few counts were recorded for this clonotype. The J gene is TRBJ1-3, the V gene TRBV29-1; D is ambiguous. Germline V lookup: CDR1 SQVTM, CDR2 ANQGSEA. The germline V and J ends were trimmed by 7 bases and 2 bases, with 18 bases remaining between them. CDR3 length: 15 amino acids. The CDR3 coding sequence is TGCAGCGCCACGGACCCTATCCGAGCTGGAAACACCATATATTTT. As protein: CSATDPIRAGNTIYF.

This clonotype was detected ten times or more. V usage is TRBV2 and J usage is TRBJ2-3; D is uncertain. The V gene lost 7 bases and the J gene lost 5 bases, with 16 bases spanning the gap. In germline, CDR1 is SNHLY, CDR2 FYNNEI. The CDR3 contains 14 residues. CDR3 nucleotide sequence: TGTGCCAGCACTTACGGGCCGCCAGGAGATACGCAGTATTTT. Residues: CASTYGPPGDTQYF.

This clonotype has a count of ten or more. The V call is TRBV6-1, the J call TRBJ2-2; D unclear. V lost 5 bases and J lost 4, with 14 bases in between. The CDR3 length is 15 residues. Germline V lookup: CDR1 MNHNS, CDR2 SASEGT. CDR3 residues: CASSYGLAGTGELFF. The CDR3 DNA follows: TGTGCCAGCAGTTACGGGTTGGCTGGCACCGGGGAGCTGTTTTTT.

At least ten counts were recorded for this clonotype. This chain connects TRBV20-1 to TRBJ2-7; 12 bases are a match to TRBD2. CDR3 length: 14 residues. The V gene's germline CDR1 is DFQATT and CDR2 SNEGSKA (reference sequence). V lost 2 bases, J lost 4 bases, and 3 bases stayed unmatched. The CDR3: CSARPSGGVYEQYF. Here the CDR3 DNA reads TGCAGTGCTAGACCTAGCGGGGGGGTTTACGAGCAGTACTTC.

The sample holds many counts of this clonotype. J is TRBJ1-1 and V is TRBV30; no clear D gene. CDR1 is GTSNPN, CDR2 SVGIG, per germline (reference sequence). V was shortened by 2 bases and J by 5 bases, with 6 bases between the two germline ends. The CDR3 totals 11 residues. CDR3 protein: CAWSSGTEAFF. Written as DNA, the CDR3 is TGTGCCTGGAGTAGCGGGACTGAAGCTTTCTTT.

Points on this clonotype: Just one base apart from a much larger clone, this may be a read error. The gene calls are TRBV30 and TRBJ2-1, with D possibly TRBD1 on 6 matching bases. This CDR3 is built from 14 residues. The V end lost 0 bases, the J end lost 10 bases, and 16 bases lay between the germline ends. CDR1 is GTSNPN, CDR2 SVGIG, per germline (reference sequence). CDR3 DNA sequence: TGTGCCTGGAGTGTAGGGGGACGTCCCTACGAGCAGTTCTTC. Translating it yields CAWSVGGRPYEQFF.

The V call is TRBV7-8, the J call TRBJ1-1; D unresolved. This CDR3 has 15 residues. V shed 6 bases and J shed 0 bases, with 14 bases lying between them. Germline loops: CDR1 SGHVS, CDR2 FQNEAQ. The CDR3 DNA reads as TGTGCCAGCAGTCCCGGCGGGCCCATGAACACTGAAGCTTTCTTT. This gives the protein CASSPGGPMNTEAFF.

V and J are TRBV19 and TRBJ1-1; D uncertain. The CDR3 has 12 amino acids. V was cut by 1 base and J by 5 bases, with 5 bases left in between. The germline V gene encodes CDR1 LNHDA and CDR2 SQIVND (reference sequence). CDR3 sequence (DNA): TGTGCCAGTAGTATAGGGGAGACTGAAGCTTTCTTT. Translation gives CASSIGETEAFF.

This chain links TRBV7-9 with TRBJ2-7, with 14 positions matching TRBD2. Germline CDR1 and CDR2: SEHNR and FQNEAQ (reference sequence). The V and J ends lost 4 bases and 1 base, in that order; junction bases with no gene match: 9. The CDR3 has 18 amino acids. CDR3 loop: CASSSPGLAGVRSYEQYF. The CDR3 bases are TGTGCCAGCAGCTCGCCGGGACTAGCGGGAGTAAGGTCCTACGAGCAGTACTTC.

In its sample, this clonotype was seen many times. The rearrangement links TRBV24-1 to TRBJ2-7; 7 bases agree with TRBD2. V lost 1 base and J lost 5; bases outside the gene matches: 1. CDR1 and CDR2 from the germline V gene are KGHDR and SFDVKD. This CDR3 is built from 13 residues. As DNA, the CDR3 is TGTGCCACCAGTGATTTACGGGGGGACGAGCAGTACTTC. Encoded protein: CATSDLRGDEQYF.

This clonotype was counted only a few times. This may be a read error, as it is one base from a much larger clone. This rearrangement joins TRBV24-1 to TRBJ2-1; TRBD2 matches 10 bases. Germline values: CDR1 KGHDR, CDR2 SFDVKD. V shed 5 bases and J 8 bases; nucleotides not matched to a gene: 5. The CDR3 is 14 amino acids. The CDR3 loop is CATSGAGGFDEQFF. The CDR3 nucleotides are TGTGCCACCAGTGGAGCGGGAGGGTTCGATGAGCAGTTCTTC.

This clonotype has a count of ten or more. This chain connects TRBV19 to TRBJ1-4, with 7 bases identical to TRBD1. The junction had 7 bases not matched to a gene; V was cut back by 5 bases and J by 4 bases. The V gene's germline CDR1 is LNHDA and CDR2 SQIVND (reference sequence). The length of the CDR3 is 15 residues. The CDR3 DNA reads as TGTGCCAGTAGTGAACAGGGGTTGAGTAATGAAAAACTGTTTTTT. Translation: CASSEQGLSNEKLFF.

This clonotype was recorded at least ten times. V is TRBV20-1 and J is TRBJ2-5; 8 bases are shared with TRBD1. This CDR3 comprises 18 residues. Germline trimming cut 1 base from V and 2 bases from J; bases unmatched to any gene: 15. Germline assignment: CDR1 DFQATT and CDR2 SNEGSKA (reference sequence). In nucleotides, the CDR3 is TGCAGTGCTAGAGCGGCCGCAGGGGGCGGATTGACGCAAGAGACCCAGTACTTC. Amino acids: CSARAAAGGGLTQETQYF.

V and J are TRBV5-1 and TRBJ2-1, with 7 bases that match TRBD2. The closer fit of TRBJ2-7 to the DNA end suggests the J call may be wrong. From germline, CDR1 is SGHRS and CDR2 YFSETQ. The CDR3 runs to 15 residues. CDR3 protein: CASSLDAGDYNEQYF. In DNA form, the CDR3 reads TGCGCCAGCAGCTTGGACGCGGGAGACTACAATGAGCAGTACTTC.